The 18 T cell receptor beta chains listed next were all sequenced from one sample in a study of T-cell memory formation after mild COVID-19. TCRdb re-called the 5' RACE reads through MiXCR, storing one row per CDR3 protein. The sample has roughly 600,000 distinct CDR3 sequences, roughly 18% seen once. Sequenced: PBMCs or a T cell subset sorted from them (not recorded which). Every receptor here comes from an adult woman who had mild COVID-19 (a few samples of this study predate the infection). Cell type and time point are not known.

This clonotype has only a few counts. The chain combines TRBV20-1 with TRBJ2-3; D is unclear. The V gene lost 3 bases and the J gene lost 1 base, with 11 bases spanning the gap. The CDR3 extends over 14 amino acids. Germline V CDR1 and CDR2: DFQATT, SNEGSKA (reference sequence). The CDR3 spells CSASVRFGTDTQYF. CDR3 coding DNA: TGCAGTGCTAGTGTGCGCTTCGGCACAGATACGCAGTATTTT.

The rearrangement joins TRBV27 to TRBJ1-1, with 7 bases lining up with TRBD1. This CDR3 has 14 amino acids. Trimming cost V 3 bases and J 4 bases; bases outside gene matches: 5. CDR1 is MNHEY and CDR2 is SMNVEV in the germline V gene (reference sequence). The CDR3 DNA sequence: TGTGCCAGCAGTTTGACAGGGATCGCCACTGAAGCTTTCTTT. Its translation: CASSLTGIATEAFF.

V gene TRBV15 combines with J gene TRBJ2-7; tentative D call: TRBD2 (6 bases). Trimming left V 0 bases short and J 5 bases short, with 14 bases between. Germline-derived CDR1 and CDR2 are LNHNV and YYDKDF (reference sequence). The CDR3 spans 15 residues. CDR3 region: CATSRDREIGDEQYF. CDR3 coding DNA: TGTGCCACCAGCAGAGATCGGGAGATTGGGGACGAGCAGTACTTC.

This clonotype occurred a few times. The chain uses TRBV19 and TRBJ2-5, with 10 bases lining up with TRBD2. CDR3 length: 17 amino acids. Germline assignment: CDR1 LNHDA and CDR2 SQIVND (reference sequence). V shed 4 bases and J 4 bases; nucleotides not matched to a gene: 12. CDR3 region: CASSKLSGRAGGETQYF. Here the CDR3 DNA reads TGTGCCAGTAGTAAATTAAGCGGGAGGGCCGGAGGAGAGACCCAGTACTTC.

This clonotype has just a few counts. The gene calls are TRBV20-1 and TRBJ2-1, with 8 bases matching TRBD1. Trimming at V came to 6 bases and at J to 3 bases, leaving 13 bases not matched to a gene. CDR1 and CDR2 from the germline V gene are DFQATT and SNEGSKA (reference sequence). The CDR3 loop spans 16 amino acids. CDR3 protein: CSATRPGQEIYNEQFF. In DNA, the CDR3 is TGCAGTGCAACCAGGCCGGGACAGGAGATCTACAATGAGCAGTTCTTC.

On this clonotype itself: A much larger clone sits a single nucleotide away, making a read error possible. This rearrangement joins TRBV5-1 to TRBJ2-3; D could derive from TRBD1 or TRBD2 (5 bases each). The germline V gene has CDR1 SGHRS and CDR2 YFSETQ. The CDR3 runs to 17 residues. The CDR3 spells CSSSPDGTTTLTDTQYF. CDR3 DNA sequence: TGCTCCAGCAGCCCCGACGGGACCACCACCCTCACAGATACGCAGTATTTT. Drawing the rest from reference TRBV5-1 and TRBJ2-3, the complete variable domain is KAGVTQTPRYLIKTRGQQVTLSCSPISGHRSVSWYQQTPGQGLQFLFEYFSETQRNKGNFPGRFSGRQFSNSRSEMNVSTLELGDSALYLCSSSPDGTTTLTDTQYFGPGTRLTVL.

This clonotype has a handful of counts. The chain employs TRBV6-2 or TRBV6-3 and TRBJ2-1; possibly TRBD1 for D (6 bases). The germline V and J ends were trimmed by 5 bases and 0 bases, with 11 bases remaining between them. The CDR3 loop spans 15 amino acids. Germline V gives CDR1 MNHEY, CDR2 SVGEGT. CDR3 loop: CASSLQGRSYNEQFF. CDR3 nucleotide sequence: TGTGCCAGCAGTCTACAGGGCCGCTCCTACAATGAGCAGTTCTTC.

This clonotype occurred a few times. This chain joins TRBV19 and TRBJ2-1; TRBD2 is a possible D gene (6 bases). The germline CDR1 and CDR2 sequences are LNHDA and SQIVND (reference sequence). This CDR3 comprises 14 residues. Trimming left V 3 bases short and J 6 bases short, with 12 bases between. The DNA of the CDR3 is TGTGCCAGTAGTATTAGTCTAGCGTTCAATGAGCAGTTCTTC. This sequence encodes CASSISLAFNEQFF.

This sequence joins TRBV5-1 and TRBJ2-6, with 8 bases matching TRBD1. In germline, CDR1 is SGHRS, CDR2 YFSETQ. This CDR3 contains 17 residues. Losses at the gene ends were 3 bases for V and 3 bases for J; bases not matched to a gene: 8. The CDR3 spells CASSSRDRIFGANVLTF. The CDR3 region has the DNA TGCGCCAGCAGCTCCCGGGACAGGATTTTTGGGGCCAACGTCCTGACTTTC.

This clonotype was counted only a few times. V is TRBV6-7 and J is TRBJ2-7, with a tentative D call TRBD2 (6 bases). TRBV6-7 is assigned to the ORF class and has an uncertain function. CDR3 length: 17 residues. Trimming stripped 4 bases from V and 3 bases from J, with 22 bases between. DNA for the CDR3: TGTGCCAGCAGTTGGAGTAGTCATACGGGAGACCACTACGAGCAGTACTTC. Its translation: CASSWSSHTGDHYEQYF.

This clonotype was found a few times. The chain is built from TRBV7-2 and TRBJ2-2; D perhaps matches TRBD2 (6 bases). V was trimmed by 5 bases and J by 5 bases, leaving 15 bases between them. There are 15 residues in the CDR3. The germline V gene has CDR1 SGHTA and CDR2 FQGNSA. The CDR3 region is CASSTGGPETGELFF. The CDR3, as DNA: TGTGCCAGCAGCACAGGAGGGCCAGAGACCGGGGAGCTGTTTTTT.

The chain uses TRBV30 and TRBJ1-1, with TRBD1 matching 7 bases. Germline assignment: CDR1 GTSNPN and CDR2 SVGIG (reference sequence). J lost 1 base, V lost 2 bases, and 7 bases had no gene match. This CDR3 comprises 15 residues. The CDR3 here is CAWSLSGTANTEAFF. DNA for the CDR3: TGTGCCTGGAGTCTATCGGGGACAGCGAACACTGAAGCTTTCTTT.

This rearrangement joins TRBV7-9 to TRBJ1-3, with D hard to call. Per germline, CDR1 SEHNR and CDR2 FQNEAQ (reference sequence). V was pared by 5 bases and J by 0 bases, with 11 bases between. This CDR3 contains 15 residues. The CDR3 loop is CASSEKYTSGNTIYF. In DNA form, the CDR3 reads TGTGCCAGCAGCGAAAAGTATACCTCTGGAAACACCATATATTTT.

This chain uses TRBV12-3 or TRBV12-4 with TRBJ2-5; 9 nucleotides align to TRBD1. The ends lost 5 bases at V and 3 bases at J; junction bases unmatched: 4. The CDR3 runs 14 residues. This CDR3 is CASSNRGREETQYF. The CDR3 nucleotides are TGTGCCAGCAGTAACAGGGGGCGCGAAGAGACCCAGTACTTC.

This chain uses TRBV25-1 with TRBJ2-7; D possibly uses TRBD1 or TRBD2 (5 bases each). Between the trimmed V and J ends, which lost 2 bases and 0 bases, there was a span of 11 bases. Germline values: CDR1 MGHDK, CDR2 SYGVNS. CDR3 length equals 15 residues. The DNA for the CDR3 is TGTGCCAGCAGTGAACCGGGACCCTGCTCCTACGAGCAGTACTTC. Amino acids: CASSEPGPCSYEQYF.

This clonotype turned up a few times. V usage is TRBV18 and J usage is TRBJ1-1; TRBD1 matches at 7 bases. The CDR3 has 13 amino acids. Germline lookup yields CDR1 KGHSH and CDR2 LQKENI. Trimming at V came to 4 bases and at J to 5 bases, leaving 4 bases not matched to a gene. CDR3 residues: CASSLQGMTEAFF. CDR3 coding DNA: TGTGCCAGCTCACTACAGGGGATGACTGAAGCTTTCTTT.

This clonotype was counted between two and nine times. This chain connects TRBV9 to TRBJ2-1; TRBD1 or TRBD2 may be the D gene (6 bases each). CDR1 and CDR2 (germline): SGDLS, YYNGEE. The CDR3 length is 16 residues. V was shortened by 4 bases and J by 8 bases, with 22 bases between the two germline ends. The CDR3 here is CASSSRRGKGPHEQFF. For the CDR3, the DNA is TGTGCCAGCAGCTCAAGGAGGGGGAAAGGGCCTCATGAGCAGTTCTTC.

The table lists this clonotype with many counts. The chain has TRBV20-1 and TRBJ1-1; D is unresolved. The germline V gene encodes CDR1 DFQATT and CDR2 SNEGSKA (reference sequence). The CDR3 totals 17 residues. The germline V and J ends were trimmed by 1 base and 4 bases, with 22 bases remaining between them. CDR3 in amino acids: CSARGSLRTAEGTEAFF. The CDR3 region has the DNA TGCAGTGCTAGAGGGTCCTTGCGGACCGCCGAAGGCACTGAAGCTTTCTTT.